Sequencing of this T cell receptor beta chain was carried out in a study of T-cell memory formation after mild COVID-19. Broader study findings: Clonal second-wave expansions that peaked on day 37 had unconfirmed SARS-CoV-2 specificity. Pre-infection memory held some responding clones, suggesting pre-existing cross-reactive T cells responded.

J gave up 0 bases and V 4 bases, and 7 bases lay outside the gene matches. CDR1 is SGHRS and CDR2 is YFSETQ in the germline V gene. This CDR3 is 17 amino acids long. Employing constant-segment primers, 5'RACE generated TCR alpha and TCR beta cDNA libraries bearing sample barcodes and UMIs. TCRdb analysed the 5' RACE reads with MiXCR anew, one entry per CDR3 protein. Among 150,000 to 200,000 distinct CDR3 sequences, about 14% were seen once, and the ten largest hold less than 15%. With regard to this clonotype: The target antigen is unknown.

The source of this sequence is an adult woman who had mild COVID-19 (a few samples of this study predate the infection). Cell type and time point are not known. The sequencing sample was made of PBMCs or a T cell subset sorted from them (not recorded which). The chain uses TRBV5-1 and TRBJ2-6; 7 bases line up with TRBD1. The chain's CDR3 is CASSRGTAISGANVLTF. In DNA form, the CDR3 reads TGCGCCAGCAGCCGAGGGACAGCCATCTCTGGGGCCAACGTCCTGACTTTC. Using reference TRBV5-1 and TRBJ2-6 for the parts outside the CDR3, the full variable domain is KAGVTQTPRYLIKTRGQQVTLSCSPISGHRSVSWYQQTPGQGLQFLFEYFSETQRNKGNFPGRFSGRQFSNSRSEMNVSTLELGDSALYLCASSRGTAISGANVLTFGAGSRLTVL.